This TCR beta chain was retrieved from a study of tumor-infiltrating lymphocytes in oesophageal squamous cell carcinoma. Germline V gene sequence: CDR1 SGHTA, CDR2 FQGTGA. This CDR3 comprises 15 residues. V dropped 3 bases and J dropped 1; count of bases not matched to a gene: 3. TCRdb fed the PCR reads into MiXCR, producing one record per CDR3 protein. The top ten clones hold about 25% of a sample with more than 9,500 distinct CDR3 sequences, around half of them seen once. The TCR sequence derives from a male donor with esophageal squamous cell carcinoma. The chain joins TRBV7-3 to TRBJ2-1, with TRBD2 matching over 7 bases. Sequencing was performed on esophageal tumor tissue. The CDR3: CASSLGGTSYNEQFF. The CDR3 DNA follows: TGTGCCAGCAGCTTGGGAGGGACTTCCTACAATGAGCAGTTCTTC. Combining the CDR3 with reference TRBV7-3 and TRBJ2-1 gives the whole variable domain GAGVSQTPSNKVTEKGKYVELRCDPISGHTALYWYRQSLGQGPEFLIYFQGTGAADDSGLPNDRFFAVRPEGSVSTLKIQRTERGDSAVYLCASSLGGTSYNEQFFGPGTRLTVL.